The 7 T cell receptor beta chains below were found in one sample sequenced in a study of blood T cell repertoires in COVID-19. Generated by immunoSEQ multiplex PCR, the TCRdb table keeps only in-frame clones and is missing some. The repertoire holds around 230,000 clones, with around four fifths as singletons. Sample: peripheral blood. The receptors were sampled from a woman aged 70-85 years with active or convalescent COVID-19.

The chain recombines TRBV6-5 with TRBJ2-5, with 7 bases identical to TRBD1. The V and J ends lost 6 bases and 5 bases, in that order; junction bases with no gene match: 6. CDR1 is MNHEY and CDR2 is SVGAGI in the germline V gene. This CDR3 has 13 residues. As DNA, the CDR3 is TGTGCCAGCAGGACAGGGATGGGGGAGACCCAGTACTTC. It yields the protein CASRTGMGETQYF.

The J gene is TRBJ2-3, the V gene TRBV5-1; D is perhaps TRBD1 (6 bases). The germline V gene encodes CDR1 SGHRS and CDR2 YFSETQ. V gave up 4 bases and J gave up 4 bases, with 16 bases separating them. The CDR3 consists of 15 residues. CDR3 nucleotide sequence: TGCGCCAGCAGCCCCGGGACACGCACTTCAGATACGCAGTATTTT. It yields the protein CASSPGTRTSDTQYF.

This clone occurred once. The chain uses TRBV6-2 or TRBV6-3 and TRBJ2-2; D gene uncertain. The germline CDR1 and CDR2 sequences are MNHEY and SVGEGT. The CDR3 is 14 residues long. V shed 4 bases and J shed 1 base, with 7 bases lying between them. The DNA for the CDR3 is TGTGCCAGCAGTTCCGACTGGAACACCGGGGAGCTGTTTTTT. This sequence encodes CASSSDWNTGELFF.

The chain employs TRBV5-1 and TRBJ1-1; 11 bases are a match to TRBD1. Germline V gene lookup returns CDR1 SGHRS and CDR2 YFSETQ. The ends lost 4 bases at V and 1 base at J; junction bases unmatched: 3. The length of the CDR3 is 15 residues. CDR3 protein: CASSPGQGENTEAFF. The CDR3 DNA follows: TGCGCCAGCAGCCCGGGACAGGGGGAGAACACTGAAGCTTTCTTT.

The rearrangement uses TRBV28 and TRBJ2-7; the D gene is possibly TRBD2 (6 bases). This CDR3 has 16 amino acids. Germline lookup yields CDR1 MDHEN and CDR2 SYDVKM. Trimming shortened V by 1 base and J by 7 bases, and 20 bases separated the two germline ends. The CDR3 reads CASSLSVAGPALEQYF. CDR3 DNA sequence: TGTGCCAGCAGTTTATCGGTCGCGGGGCCTGCTCTAGAGCAGTACTTC.

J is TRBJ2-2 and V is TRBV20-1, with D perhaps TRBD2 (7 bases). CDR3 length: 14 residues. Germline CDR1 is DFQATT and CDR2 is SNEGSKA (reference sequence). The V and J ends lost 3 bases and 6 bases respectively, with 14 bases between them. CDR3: CSASRGGLAGELFF. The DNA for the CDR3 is TGCAGTGCTAGTAGGGGGGGCTTAGCCGGGGAGCTGTTTTTT.

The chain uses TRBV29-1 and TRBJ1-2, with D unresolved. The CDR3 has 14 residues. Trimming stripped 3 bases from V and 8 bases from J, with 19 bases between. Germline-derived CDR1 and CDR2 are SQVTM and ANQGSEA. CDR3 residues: CSVDVGTQPGGYTF. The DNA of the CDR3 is TGCAGCGTTGACGTCGGTACGCAGCCGGGGGGCTACACCTTC.